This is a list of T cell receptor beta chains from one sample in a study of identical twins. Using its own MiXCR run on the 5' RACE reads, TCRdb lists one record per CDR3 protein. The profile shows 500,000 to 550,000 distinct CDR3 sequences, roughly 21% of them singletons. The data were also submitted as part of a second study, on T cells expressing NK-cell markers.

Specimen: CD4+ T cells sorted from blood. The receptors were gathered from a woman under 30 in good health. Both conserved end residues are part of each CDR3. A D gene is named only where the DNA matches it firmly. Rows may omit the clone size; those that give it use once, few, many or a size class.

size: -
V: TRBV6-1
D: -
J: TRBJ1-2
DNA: TGTGCCCTGCAGCCCGCCGGCTATGGCTACACCTTC
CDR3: CALQPAGYGYTF

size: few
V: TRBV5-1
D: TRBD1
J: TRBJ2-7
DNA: TGCGCCAGCAGCTTGGCCGAAGGGACAGGGCCGTACGAGCAGTACTTC
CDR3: CASSLAEGTGPYEQYF

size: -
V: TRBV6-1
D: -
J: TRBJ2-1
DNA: TGTGCCAGCAGCAAAGCCCAGGGAGGTTCGAATGAGCAGTTCTTC
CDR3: CASSKAQGGSNEQFF

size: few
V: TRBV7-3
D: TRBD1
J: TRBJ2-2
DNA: TGTGCCAGCAATACCGGGACAGGGGTTAGCGGGGAGCTGTTTTTT
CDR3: CASNTGTGVSGELFF

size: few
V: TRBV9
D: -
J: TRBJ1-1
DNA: TGTGCCAGCAGCGCTGGGACCGGCGAAGCTTTCTTT
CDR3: CASSAGTGEAFF

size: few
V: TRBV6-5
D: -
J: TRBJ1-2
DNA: TGTGCCAGCAGTTACTCAGGAGCCTATGGCTACACCTTC
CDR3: CASSYSGAYGYTF

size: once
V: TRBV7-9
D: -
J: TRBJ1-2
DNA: TGTGCCAGCAGCTACCCGGGACTGGCTTTCGGCTACACCTTC
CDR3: CASSYPGLAFGYTF

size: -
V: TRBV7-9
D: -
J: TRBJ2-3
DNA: TGTGCCAGCAGCTTTTTGGGAGTCGGAGATACGCAGTATTTT
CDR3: CASSFLGVGDTQYF

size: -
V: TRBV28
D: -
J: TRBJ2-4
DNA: TGTGCCAGCAGTTGGGGTTACCTTCAGTACTTC
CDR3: CASSWGYLQYF

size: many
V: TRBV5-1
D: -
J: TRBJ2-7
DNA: TGCGCCAGCAGCTTGGCTAGGGCCTACGAGCAGTACTTC
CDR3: CASSLARAYEQYF

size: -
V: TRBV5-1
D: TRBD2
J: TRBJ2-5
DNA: TGCGCCAGCAGCTTGTCGTTGAGCGGGGTGGAGACCCAGTACTTC
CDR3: CASSLSLSGVETQYF

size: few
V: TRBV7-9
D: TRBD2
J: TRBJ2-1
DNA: TGTGCCAGCAGCTTATGGGGACTAGCGGGCCTCGGACGTAACAATGAGCAGTTCTTC
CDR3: CASSLWGLAGLGRNNEQFF

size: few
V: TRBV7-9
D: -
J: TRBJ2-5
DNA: TGTGCCAGCAGCTTAGATCTGGGAGAGACCCAGTACTTC
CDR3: CASSLDLGETQYF

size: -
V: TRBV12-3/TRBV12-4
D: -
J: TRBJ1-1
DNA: TGTGCCAGCAGACCATCGAACACTGAAGCTTTCTTT
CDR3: CASRPSNTEAFF

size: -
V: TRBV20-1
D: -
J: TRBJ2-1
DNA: TGCAGTGCTAGGCGATTCAATGAGCAGTTCTTC
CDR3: CSARRFNEQFF

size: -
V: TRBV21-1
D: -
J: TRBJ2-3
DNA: TGTGCCAGCAGGTGGGCAGGGGTCGTTACGCAGTATTTT
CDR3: CASRWAGVVTQYF

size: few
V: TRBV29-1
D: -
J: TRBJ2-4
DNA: TGCAGCGTCGCAGGGCGCCAAAACATTCAGTACTTC
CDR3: CSVAGRQNIQYF

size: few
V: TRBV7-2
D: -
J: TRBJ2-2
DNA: TGTGCCAGCAGACTCGGGGGCACCGGGGAGCTGTTTTTT
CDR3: CASRLGGTGELFF

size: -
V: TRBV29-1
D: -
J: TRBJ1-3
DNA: TGCAGCGCCATCGTTCGAAGGGCCACCAACTCTGGAAACACCATATATTTT
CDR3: CSAIVRRATNSGNTIYF

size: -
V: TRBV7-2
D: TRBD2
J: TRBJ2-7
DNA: TGTGCCAGCAGCTCCCCTTCAGAGAGCGGGAGACGCTACGAGCAGTACTTC
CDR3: CASSSPSESGRRYEQYF

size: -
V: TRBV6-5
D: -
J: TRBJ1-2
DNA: TGTGCCAGCAGTTCGGGGGGGAGCTACACCTTC
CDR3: CASSSGGSYTF

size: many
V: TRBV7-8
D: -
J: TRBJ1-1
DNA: TGTGCCAGCAGCTTAGCTGGGGGGAGGACTGAAGCTTTCTTT
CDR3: CASSLAGGRTEAFF

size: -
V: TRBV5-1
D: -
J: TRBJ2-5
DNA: TGCGCCAGCAGCTTGGCTAGGGGAGAGACCCAGTACTTC
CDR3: CASSLARGETQYF

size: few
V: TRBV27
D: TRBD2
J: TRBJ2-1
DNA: TGTGCCAGCAGTACCGGGACTAGTCGCAATGAGCAGTTCTTC
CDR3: CASSTGTSRNEQFF

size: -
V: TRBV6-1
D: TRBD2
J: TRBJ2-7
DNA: TGTGCCAGCACTAGCACTAGCGGGAGCTCCTACGAGCAGTACTTC
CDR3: CASTSTSGSSYEQYF

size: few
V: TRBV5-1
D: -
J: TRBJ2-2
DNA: TGCGCCAGCAGAGGGGAGCTGGTTACCGGGGAGCTGTTTTTT
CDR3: CASRGELVTGELFF

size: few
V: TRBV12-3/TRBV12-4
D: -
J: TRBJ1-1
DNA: TGTGCCAGCAGTGGAAGGGGAGGGGCAAGGAACACTGAAGCTTTCTTT
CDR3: CASSGRGGARNTEAFF

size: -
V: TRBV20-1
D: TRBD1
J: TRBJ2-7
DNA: TGCAGTGCACGACTGACAGGGCAGTACGAGCAGTACTTC
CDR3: CSARLTGQYEQYF

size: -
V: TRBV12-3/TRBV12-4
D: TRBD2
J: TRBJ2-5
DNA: TGTGCCAGCAGTGCTAGCGGGGGCTGGGGGGAGACCCAGTACTTC
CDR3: CASSASGGWGETQYF

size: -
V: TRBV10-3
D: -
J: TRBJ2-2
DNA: TGTGCCATCAGTGAGTCGACTAGTGGAGGGTCCACCGGGGAGCTGTTTTTT
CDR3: CAISESTSGGSTGELFF

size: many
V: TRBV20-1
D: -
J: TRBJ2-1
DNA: TGCAGTGCTTCTAACCAGGGCTATGAGCAGTTCTTC
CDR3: CSASNQGYEQFF

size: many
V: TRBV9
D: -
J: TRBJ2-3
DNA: TGTGCCAGCAGCCTCTCCGGCACTAGCACAGATACGCAGTATTTT
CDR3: CASSLSGTSTDTQYF

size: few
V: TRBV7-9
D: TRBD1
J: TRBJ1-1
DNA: TGTGCCAGCAGCACTAGGGACAGGGCTGAAGCTTTCTTT
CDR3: CASSTRDRAEAFF

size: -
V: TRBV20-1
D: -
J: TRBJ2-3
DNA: TGCAGTGCTAAGAGGGGGGTATCAGATACGCAGTATTTT
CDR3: CSAKRGVSDTQYF

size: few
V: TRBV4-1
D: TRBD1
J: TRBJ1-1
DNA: TGCGCCAGCAGCCAAGGGGGACAGGGGAAGAACACTGAAGCTTTCTTT
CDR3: CASSQGGQGKNTEAFF

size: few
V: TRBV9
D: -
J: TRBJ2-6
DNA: TGTGCCAGCAGCGGACGGGGGGCCTCTCTATCTGGGGCCAACGTCCTGACTTTC
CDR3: CASSGRGASLSGANVLTF

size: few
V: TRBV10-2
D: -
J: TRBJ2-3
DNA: TGCGCCAGCACCCCGGCTGGCAGTACAGATACGCAGTATTTT
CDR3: CASTPAGSTDTQYF

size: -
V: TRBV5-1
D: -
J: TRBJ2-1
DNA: TGCGCCAGTTACCAACTGCTTGCGGACGATGAGCAGTTCTTC
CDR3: CASYQLLADDEQFF

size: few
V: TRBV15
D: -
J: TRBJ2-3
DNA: TGTGCCACCAGCAGAGGGGGGGATCTCGGGGCAGATACGCAGTATTTT
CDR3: CATSRGGDLGADTQYF

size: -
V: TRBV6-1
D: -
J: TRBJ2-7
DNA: TGTGCCAGCAGTGGGGTGAACAACGATGCGCAGTACTTC
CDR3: CASSGVNNDAQYF